A single sample gave rise to the 8 T cell receptor beta chains below, sequenced in a study of blood T cell repertoires in COVID-19. The table came from immunoSEQ multiplex PCR; TCRdb's copy has only in-frame clones and leaves some out. The sample contains 50,000 to 60,000 clones, roughly 90% of which appear only once. The sample comprised peripheral blood. The receptor source for this set is a man in his fifties or sixties with active COVID-19.

Only a few counts were recorded for this clone. The J gene is TRBJ1-2, the V gene TRBV6-2 or TRBV6-3; 7 bases match TRBD1. J lost 3 bases, V lost 7 bases, and 8 bases had no gene match. The CDR3 is 14 amino acids. Germline V CDR1 and CDR2: MNHEY, SVGEGT. The CDR3 here is CASNPAGGYYGYTF. Written as DNA, the CDR3 is TGTGCCAGCAACCCCGCAGGGGGGTACTATGGCTACACCTTC.

V gene TRBV3-1 (or the pseudogene TRBV3-2) combines with J gene TRBJ2-1, with TRBD1 identical over 9 bases. Germline V CDR1 and CDR2: LGHDT, YNNKEL (reference sequence). This CDR3 is built from 16 residues. Trimming cost V 3 bases and J 3 bases; bases outside gene matches: 6. CDR3 sequence (DNA): TGTGCCAGCAGCCACTTCACAGGGGGCTTCTACAATGAGCAGTTCTTC. Protein product: CASSHFTGGFYNEQFF.

The V and J genes are TRBV5-1 and TRBJ2-5; D is perhaps TRBD2 (6 bases). Trimming removed 10 bases at V and 1 base at J, with 14 bases between. The CDR3 consists of 13 residues. The V gene's germline CDR1 is SGHRS and CDR2 YFSETQ. As DNA, the CDR3 is TGCGCCTCCAGAAGGGACTTCCAAGAGACCCAGTACTTC. This sequence encodes CASRRDFQETQYF.

The chain carries TRBV28 and TRBJ1-4; D not certain. The CDR3 covers 14 residues. Germline assignment: CDR1 MDHEN and CDR2 SYDVKM. V was cut by 2 bases and J by 8 bases, with 12 bases left in between. The CDR3 sequence is CASSLGSLAEKLFF. The CDR3 DNA reads as TGTGCCAGCAGTTTAGGGAGCCTCGCCGAAAAACTGTTTTTT. The full variable domain, its missing parts supplied by reference TRBV28 and TRBJ1-4, is DVKVTQSSRYLVKRTGEKVFLECVQDMDHENMFWYRQDPGLGLRLIYFSYDVKMKEKGDIPEGYSVSREKKERFSLILESASTNQTSMYLCASSLGSLAEKLFFGSGTQLSVL.

As concerns this clone: Sequence at one end of the junction differs from germline and may be a read error. The chain carries TRBV5-1 and TRBJ2-7; TRBD2 matches at 10 bases. Germline V gene data show CDR1 as SGHRS and CDR2 as YFSETQ. CDR3 length equals 17 residues. CDR3 nucleotides: TGCGCCAGCAGCTTCCAGTCTAGCGGGAGTTCCTCCAACGAGCAGTACTTC. Translating gives CASSFQSSGSSSNEQYF. Together with reference TRBV5-1 and TRBJ2-7, the CDR3 gives the full variable domain: KAGVTQTPRYLIKTRGQQVTLSCSPISGHRSVSWYQQTPGQGLQFLFEYFSETQRNKGNFPGRFSGRQFSNSRSEMNVSTLELGDSALYLCASSFQSSGSSSNEQYFGPGTRLTVT.

This sequence joins TRBV28 and TRBJ2-4; a weak D match, TRBD2 (6 bases). Trimming took 2 bases from V and 1 from J, leaving 15 bases between them. The germline V gene has CDR1 MDHEN and CDR2 SYDVKM. CDR3 length: 17 residues. The CDR3, as DNA: TGTGCCAGCAGTTTAATCTCGGGCGGGACGGCCAAAAACATTCAGTACTTC. Residues: CASSLISGGTAKNIQYF.

This clone has more than one count but fewer than ten. The chain uses TRBV18 and TRBJ2-3; 11 bases fit TRBD2. Germline values: CDR1 KGHSH, CDR2 LQKENI. CDR3 size: 17 residues. V was pared by 3 bases and J by 2 bases, with 7 bases of the junction left unmatched. The CDR3 region is CASSPPGLADPTDTQYF. The CDR3 coding sequence is TGTGCCAGCTCACCGCCGGGACTAGCGGATCCCACAGATACGCAGTATTTT.

This clone was seen once. The V call is TRBV6-6, the J call TRBJ1-1; the D gene is possibly TRBD1 (5 bases). The CDR3 length is 15 residues. Trimming removed 2 bases from V and 0 bases from J, with 10 bases in between. The V gene's germline CDR1 is MNHNY and CDR2 SVGAGI (reference sequence). The CDR3 bases are TGTGCCAGCAGTTACCCGCAGGGCATGAACACTGAAGCTTTCTTT. Translating gives CASSYPQGMNTEAFF.